This is a list of T cell receptor beta chains from one sample in a study of blood T cell repertoires in COVID-19. The data were produced by immunoSEQ multiplex PCR, yet TCRdb's version contains in-frame clones alone and is incomplete. The table includes more than 90,000 clones, 85% detected once. Sequencing was performed on peripheral blood. Receptors originate from a man older than 75 with acute or convalescent COVID-19. CDR3s leave out the opening cysteine and the closing phenylalanine or tryptophan. Each record gives: CDR3 length, V gene, CDR3 protein.

length: 11; V: TRBV30; CDR3: AWSDGVNEKLF
length: 13; V: TRBV7-2; CDR3: ASSLDRGDTGELF
length: 15; V: TRBV3-1/TRBV3-2; CDR3: ASSQGGQGAKNSPLH
length: 10; V: TRBV6-6; CDR3: ASGGVYNEQF
length: 14; V: TRBV28; CDR3: ASSRVRLAVTDTQY
length: 16; V: TRBV7-2; CDR3: ASSFRPGTGPNTGELF
length: 12; V: TRBV12-5; CDR3: ASGVGTSTDTQY
length: 13; V: TRBV7-3; CDR3: ASSLTLAGTDEQY
length: 12; V: TRBV7-3; CDR3: ASSKSTGNNEQF
length: 12; V: TRBV11-1; CDR3: ASSLRQGAGEQY
length: 10; V: TRBV10-3; CDR3: AISPDRREAF
length: 13; V: TRBV7-8; CDR3: ASSLAFDRGYGYT
length: 14; V: TRBV28; CDR3: ASRTGTGVGNSPLH
length: 16; V: TRBV19; CDR3: ASSPFLINPGGNQPQH
length: 14; V: TRBV2; CDR3: ASSEETGGAKQPQH
length: 11; V: TRBV21-1; CDR3: ASSKRAGRPLH
length: 14; V: TRBV5-1; CDR3: ASSLAPTQNTGELF
length: 11; V: TRBV5-1; CDR3: ASGEREGTEQF
length: 15; V: TRBV5-1; CDR3: ASSLAGAGTGGDEQY
length: 14; V: TRBV7-9; CDR3: ASSLSTGTLHNEQF
length: 13; V: TRBV18; CDR3: ASSPTTSGTYEQY
length: 14; V: TRBV10-3; CDR3: AISEGLAGAVYEQY
length: 12; V: TRBV19; CDR3: ASSLTGGSSPLH
length: 12; V: TRBV18; CDR3: ASSPGTEKNIQY
length: 12; V: TRBV24-1; CDR3: ATSDPGGWETQY
length: 10; V: TRBV5-1; CDR3: ASSLLRETQY
length: 11; V: TRBV3-1/TRBV3-2; CDR3: ASSQGEAGSAF
length: 10; V: TRBV10-3; CDR3: AISESTATQY
length: 11; V: TRBV30; CDR3: AWSVRGKGPQH
length: 13; V: TRBV7-3; CDR3: ASSPTGAAGTEAF
length: 14; V: TRBV5-1; CDR3: ASSPAGQTTNEKLF
length: 13; V: TRBV7-3; CDR3: ASSPSWGLSETQY